This is a list of T cell receptor beta chains from one sample in a study of T cell responses to AZD1222 COVID-19 vaccine. Data came from immunoSEQ multiplex PCR; TCRdb stores just in-frame clones and leaves some out. There are about 150,000 clones in the sample; about 89% occur only once, and approximately 5.1% lies in the top ten. The specimen was peripheral blood, collected on day 0 of AZD1222 vaccination. Receptor source: an adult in good health. Both conserved end residues are part of each CDR3. Fields, in order: clone size, V gene, J gene, D gene, CDR3 protein, CDR3 DNA. D genes are given only for firm matches. Expanded clones are given a class, and other clones once, few, many or no size at all.

.	TRBV28	TRBJ1-1	.	CASSTGTSFTEAFF	TGTGCCAGCAGTACCGGGACCTCATTCACTGAAGCTTTCTTT
.	TRBV7-2	TRBJ1-2	.	CASSYPYDGTKGYTF	TGTGCCAGCAGCTACCCTTACGACGGGACAAAGGGCTACACCTTC
.	TRBV4-3	TRBJ1-2	.	CASSQDHAGAYGYTF	TGCGCCAGCAGCCAAGATCATGCAGGGGCGTATGGCTACACCTTC
.	TRBV19	TRBJ2-7	.	CASSPLHSYYEQYF	TGTGCCAGTAGTCCGCTGCACAGCTACTACGAGCAGTACTTC
.	TRBV6-2/TRBV6-3	TRBJ1-2	.	CASSYRGRYGYTF	TGTGCCAGCAGTTATAGGGGACGGTATGGCTACACCTTC
.	TRBV20-1	TRBJ2-1	TRBD2	CSASQRGRDYNEQFF	TGCAGTGCTAGTCAACGGGGGAGGGATTACAATGAGCAGTTCTTC
.	TRBV11-3	TRBJ1-4	.	CASSPGPHGNEKLFF	TGTGCCAGCAGCCCGGGCCCACACGGTAATGAAAAACTGTTTTTT
few	TRBV5-6	TRBJ1-2	.	CASSSPQGGYGYTF	TGTGCCAGCAGCTCGCCGCAAGGGGGCTATGGCTACACCTTC
.	TRBV18	TRBJ1-1	TRBD1	CASSSGGWGTEAFF	TGTGCCAGCTCTTCAGGGGGCTGGGGCACTGAAGCTTTCTTT
.	TRBV7-8	TRBJ2-3	.	CASSLEGNTDTQYF	TGTGCCAGCAGCTTAGAGGGCAACACAGATACGCAGTATTTT
.	TRBV7-2	TRBJ1-1	TRBD1	CASSPQGANTEAFF	TGTGCCAGCAGCCCCCAGGGGGCGAACACTGAAGCTTTCTTT
.	TRBV12-3/TRBV12-4	TRBJ1-5	.	CASSLQGRQPQHF	TGTGCCAGCAGTTTGCAGGGGCGCCAGCCCCAGCATTTT
.	TRBV10-1	TRBJ2-2	.	CASSESRGGTGELFF	TGCGCCAGCAGTGAGAGCAGGGGTGGGACCGGGGAGCTGTTTTTT
.	TRBV28	TRBJ2-7	.	CASQGSARVLEEQYF	TGTGCCAGCCAGGGAAGCGCTCGGGTCCTGGAGGAGCAGTACTTC
.	TRBV4-3	TRBJ2-7	TRBD2	CASSQETSGVYEQYF	TGCGCCAGCAGCCAAGAGACTAGCGGGGTCTACGAGCAGTACTTC
.	TRBV7-9	TRBJ1-1	.	CASSPRDFSSRGFF	TGTGCCAGCAGCCCCCGGGACTTTTCCTCTAGGGGTTTCTTT
.	TRBV27	TRBJ2-1	.	CASSQTSLANNEQFF	TGTGCCAGCAGTCAGACTAGTCTCGCCAACAATGAGCAGTTCTTC
.	TRBV12-3/TRBV12-4	TRBJ1-2	.	CASSSNSYGYTF	TGTGCCAGCAGTTCTAACAGCTATGGCTACACCTTC
once	TRBV19	TRBJ1-5	.	CASSIVGNSNQPQHF	TGTGCCAGTAGTATAGTAGGGAATAGCAATCAGCCCCAGCATTTT
.	TRBV2	TRBJ2-7	TRBD2	CASSEAVLAGDTYEQYF	TGTGCCAGCAGTGAAGCCGTACTAGCGGGAGACACCTACGAGCAGTACTTC
.	TRBV6-2/TRBV6-3	TRBJ1-2	TRBD1	CASSYSHRTGTYGYTF	TGTGCCAGCAGTTATTCCCACCGGACAGGGACCTATGGCTACACCTTC
.	TRBV18	TRBJ1-2	TRBD1	CASSPGGGNYGYTF	TGTGCCAGCTCACCAGGAGGGGGCAACTATGGCTACACCTTC
.	TRBV7-9	TRBJ1-1	.	CASSPGGREAFF	TGTGCCAGCAGCCCGGGGGGTCGCGAAGCTTTCTTT
.	TRBV5-6	TRBJ1-1	.	CASSSDSRPNTEAFF	TGTGCCAGCAGCTCGGACAGTAGACCGAACACTGAAGCTTTCTTT
.	TRBV7-9	TRBJ1-3	.	CASSLFGNAIYF	TGTGCCAGCAGCTTATTTGGAAACGCCATATATTTT
.	TRBV2	TRBJ2-1	TRBD2	CASSPSGGSYNEQFF	TGTGCCAGCAGTCCTAGCGGGGGCTCCTACAATGAGCAGTTCTTC
.	TRBV5-1	TRBJ1-2	.	CASRTGQANYGYTF	TGCGCCAGCAGGACGGGGCAGGCTAACTATGGCTACACCTTC
.	TRBV27	TRBJ2-5	TRBD1	CASSFSRGPQETQYF	TGTGCCAGCAGTTTTTCCAGGGGGCCACAAGAGACCCAGTACTTC
once	TRBV2	TRBJ2-7	.	CASSLRDEQYF	TGTGCCAGCAGTCTGAGGGACGAGCAGTACTTC
.	TRBV5-4	TRBJ2-7	.	CASSTYRGGYEQYF	TGTGCCAGCAGCACATACAGGGGGGGATACGAGCAGTACTTC
.	TRBV12-3/TRBV12-4	TRBJ2-1	.	CASSLMGNEQFF	TGTGCCAGCAGTTTAATGGGAAATGAGCAGTTCTTC
.	TRBV7-8	TRBJ2-1	TRBD2	CASSSYRAGGPVNEQFF	TGTGCCAGCAGCTCCTACCGAGCGGGAGGGCCCGTTAATGAGCAGTTCTTC
once	TRBV5-1	TRBJ2-3	.	CASRLTGAGGPDTQYF	TGCGCCAGCAGGCTAACAGGGGCGGGAGGCCCAGATACGCAGTATTTT
.	TRBV5-4	TRBJ2-3	TRBD2	CASSLGGRGTDTQYF	TGTGCCAGCAGCCTCGGGGGGAGGGGCACAGATACGCAGTATTTT
.	TRBV11-3	TRBJ1-1	.	CASTGRNTEAFF	TGTGCCAGTACAGGCCGGAACACTGAAGCTTTCTTT
.	TRBV28	TRBJ2-1	TRBD2	CASSSPGLAGGHNEQFF	TGTGCCAGCAGTTCCCCGGGACTAGCGGGAGGACACAATGAGCAGTTCTTC
.	TRBV4-1	TRBJ1-5	TRBD1	CASSPFWTGKLASNQPQHF	TGCGCCAGCAGCCCGTTTTGGACAGGTAAACTCGCCAGCAATCAGCCCCAGCATTTT